One T cell receptor beta chain is described in this entry. Measured with immunoSEQ multiplex PCR; TCRdb has only the in-frame clones, and not every one. The data hold 240,000 or so clones, with more than 75% observed a single time. The data were taken from a study of blood T cell repertoires in COVID-19. J was trimmed by 5 bases and V by 3 bases; bases with no gene match: 11. Germline V gene lookup returns CDR1 KGHSH and CDR2 LQKENI. The CDR3 sequence is 16 residues long. What was sequenced was peripheral blood. The rearrangement joins TRBV18 to TRBJ2-3; 7 bases fit TRBD2. This clonotype was sampled from a woman aged 35 to 49 who had recovered from COVID-19. The CDR3 loop reads CASSPSGGLLGDTQYF. For the CDR3, the DNA is TGTGCCAGCTCACCCTCCGGGGGGTTGCTGGGAGATACGCAGTATTTT.